Presented here are 25 T cell receptor beta chains from one specimen sequenced in a study of T cells after yellow fever vaccination. One entry per CDR3 protein results from TCRdb running MiXCR on the 5' RACE reads. Of about 360,000 distinct CDR3 sequences in the sample, about 6.2% are singletons; the top ten hold 15%. Sample: PBMCs, taken 5 days after the yellow fever booster vaccination. All receptors derive from a man aged 25 to 40 who received the YFV17D yellow fever vaccine.

At least ten counts were recorded for this clonotype. This chain links TRBV24-1 with TRBJ2-2; D possibly matches TRBD1 or TRBD2 (6 bases each). The CDR3 contains 12 residues. Germline-derived CDR1 and CDR2 are KGHDR and SFDVKD. V lost 12 bases and J lost 5, with 12 bases in between. Written as DNA, the CDR3 is TGTGCCGCTCGGAGGGGGACCGGGGAGCTGTTTTTT. Amino acid sequence: CAARRGTGELFF.

Only one count was recorded for this clonotype. The rearrangement joins TRBV30 to TRBJ2-3, with TRBD2 as a possible D gene (7 bases). CDR1 and CDR2 from the germline V gene are GTSNPN and SVGIG (reference sequence). V shed 0 bases and J shed 2 bases, with 24 bases lying between them. CDR3 size: 19 residues. The CDR3 region has the DNA TGTGCCTGGAGTGTACCACTGGGGGCGGGAGCGTACATCACAGATACGCAGTATTTT. Translation gives CAWSVPLGAGAYITDTQYF.

This clonotype was counted ten times or more. CDR3 sequence reads: CASSPGTAPGAFF. CDR3 nucleotide sequence: TGTGCCAGCAGCCCTGGGACGGCCCCAGGGGCTTTCTTT. The chain uses TRBV7-2 and TRBJ1-1; D might be TRBD1 (5 bases). The CDR3 runs to 13 residues. Between the trimmed V and J ends, which lost 5 bases and 11 bases, there was a span of 18 bases. In germline, CDR1 is SGHTA, CDR2 FQGNSA.

In this sample, this clonotype turned up a few times. J is TRBJ2-3 and V is TRBV12-3 or TRBV12-4; 8 bases line up with TRBD1. J lost 3 bases, V lost 6 bases, and 11 bases had no gene match. The CDR3 has 16 amino acids. The CDR3 bases are TGTGCCAGCAGACCTTCGGACAGGGTCAGGACAGATACGCAGTATTTT. Translating gives CASRPSDRVRTDTQYF.

Ten or more counts support this clonotype. This chain joins TRBV7-9 and TRBJ2-1; 9 nucleotides line up with TRBD1. CDR3 length equals 17 residues. Germline assignment: CDR1 SEHNR and CDR2 FQNEAQ (reference sequence). The J segment lost 2 bases and the V segment lost 5 bases, leaving 10 bases of the junction unmatched. The CDR3 spells CASSPPFRDRAYNEQFF. CDR3 sequence (DNA): TGTGCCAGCAGCCCGCCCTTCCGGGACAGGGCCTACAATGAGCAGTTCTTC.

This rearrangement joins TRBV20-1 to TRBJ1-2; no clear D gene. The CDR3 length is 15 residues. Germline assignment: CDR1 DFQATT and CDR2 SNEGSKA (reference sequence). V shed 0 bases and J shed 0 bases, with 11 bases lying between them. As DNA, the CDR3 is TGCAGTGCTAGAGATCCCTCCAGTCCTAACTATGGCTACACCTTC. Its translation is CSARDPSSPNYGYTF.

This clonotype appeared many times. This chain links TRBV3-1 with TRBJ2-1, with 7 bases that match TRBD1. The CDR3 runs 14 residues. V lost 4 bases and J lost 9; bases outside the gene matches: 9. The germline gives CDR1 LGHDT, CDR2 YNNKEL (reference sequence). CDR3 amino acids: CASSPYRQGTEQFF. Here the CDR3 DNA reads TGTGCCAGCAGCCCTTACAGACAGGGCACTGAGCAGTTCTTC.

As for this clonotype: Relative to the germline gene, one junction end is altered; a read error may explain this. The rearrangement links TRBV20-1 to TRBJ2-7; 12 bases match TRBD2. Per germline, CDR1 DFQATT and CDR2 SNEGSKA (reference sequence). This CDR3 has 16 residues. This chain's CDR3 is CCARGTSGRFSYEQYF. The CDR3, as DNA: TGCTGTGCCCGAGGGACTAGCGGGCGCTTTTCCTACGAGCAGTACTTC.

This clonotype came up a few times. V and J are TRBV12-3 or TRBV12-4 and TRBJ2-7, with 13 bases aligning to TRBD2. J lost 7 bases, V lost 8 bases, and 11 bases had no gene match. The CDR3 runs 15 residues. The CDR3: CASGSTSGRVWEQYF. The CDR3 DNA is TGTGCCAGCGGATCAACTAGCGGGAGGGTTTGGGAGCAGTACTTC.

At least ten counts were recorded for this clonotype. V is TRBV5-1 and J is TRBJ2-3, with 16 nucleotides matching TRBD2. CDR3 length: 17 amino acids. The V and J ends lost 2 bases and 2 bases, in that order; junction bases with no gene match: 2. Germline V gene lookup returns CDR1 SGHRS and CDR2 YFSETQ. CDR3 in amino acids: CASSLGTSGRATDTQYF. The CDR3 nucleotides are TGCGCCAGCAGCTTAGGGACTAGCGGGAGGGCCACAGATACGCAGTATTTT.

This clonotype turned up a few times. The rearrangement joins TRBV21-1 to TRBJ2-1; the tabulated D call, TRBD2, remains unverified against the DNA. TRBV21-1 is described as a pseudogene. The CDR3 loop spans 20 amino acids. The CDR3 reads CARELGLGLAGGPPYNEQFF. The CDR3 DNA reads as TGTGCCAGAGAGCTTGGATTGGGACTAGCGGGAGGGCCCCCCTACAATGAGCAGTTCTTC.

This clonotype has a handful of counts. CDR3 nucleotides: TGTGCCAGCAGCGTGATCAGAGAACCTAATGAAAAACTGTTTTTT. As protein: CASSVIREPNEKLFF. This chain connects TRBV21-1 to TRBJ1-4. TRBV21-1 is labeled a pseudogene. The CDR3 loop spans 15 amino acids.

This rearrangement joins TRBV5-8 to TRBJ2-7, with unresolved D. Germline values: CDR1 SGHTS, CDR2 YDEGEE. The CDR3 spans 13 residues. The ends were cut back, 5 bases at V and 1 base at J, with 10 bases in the middle. The CDR3 sequence: CASRRLGSYEQYF. CDR3 DNA sequence: TGTGCCAGCAGAAGGCTTGGGTCCTACGAGCAGTACTTC.

The chain is built from TRBV9 and TRBJ2-1, with D unclear. This CDR3 has 15 residues. Germline V lookup: CDR1 SGDLS, CDR2 YYNGEE. The V end was cut by 2 bases, the J end by 0 bases, with 9 bases between. This CDR3 is CASSVRHSSYNEQFF. The CDR3 DNA sequence: TGTGCCAGCAGCGTTCGACATAGCTCCTACAATGAGCAGTTCTTC.

This clonotype showed up just a few times. The chain couples TRBV27 to TRBJ2-7; D may be TRBD2 (6 bases). CDR3 size: 14 residues. V was cut by 4 bases and J by 0 bases, with 10 bases left in between. Germline lookup yields CDR1 MNHEY and CDR2 SMNVEV (reference sequence). The DNA for the CDR3 is TGTGCCAGCAGTTCGGGACTGAGCTCCTACGAGCAGTACTTC. Residues: CASSSGLSSYEQYF.

This clonotype was detected ten times or more. This chain joins TRBV5-1 and TRBJ2-1, with 11 bases fitting TRBD2. The junction had 4 bases not matched to a gene; V was cut back by 5 bases and J by 9 bases. Germline V gene sequence: CDR1 SGHRS, CDR2 YFSETQ. This CDR3 region has 13 residues. CDR3 nucleotide sequence: TGCGCCAGCAGAGAACTAGCGGGAGTTGAGCAGTTCTTC. It yields the protein CASRELAGVEQFF.

This rearrangement joins TRBV4-2 to TRBJ2-1; 10 nucleotides agree with TRBD2. From germline, CDR1 is LGHNA and CDR2 YNFKEQ. The CDR3 spans 19 residues. The V and J ends lost 0 bases and 2 bases, in that order; junction bases with no gene match: 10. CDR3 sequence: CASSQDGELAGSPYNEQFF. The CDR3 DNA reads TGTGCCAGCAGCCAAGATGGGGAACTAGCGGGGAGTCCCTACAATGAGCAGTTCTTC.

This clonotype was observed a handful of times. This chain joins TRBV10-3 and TRBJ2-3; 8 bases agree with TRBD2. Germline values: CDR1 ENHRY, CDR2 SYGVKD. V lost 4 bases, J lost 3 bases, and 9 bases stayed unmatched. The CDR3 spans 16 residues. The CDR3 DNA sequence: TGTGCCATCAGTGCCCCCGGGACTAGTGAGACAGATACGCAGTATTTT. This gives the protein CAISAPGTSETDTQYF.

The table lists this clonotype with many counts. The chain uses TRBV7-2 and TRBJ2-5; TRBD1 or TRBD2 may be the D gene (5 bases each). The CDR3 is made up of 15 amino acids. Trimming shortened V by 1 base and J by 3 bases, and 12 bases separated the two germline ends. Germline V gives CDR1 SGHTA, CDR2 FQGNSA. This CDR3 reads CASSLGRGAEETQYF. The CDR3 nucleotides are TGTGCCAGCAGCTTAGGACGAGGGGCAGAAGAGACCCAGTACTTC.

This clonotype was seen repeatedly, ten times or more. The rearrangement joins TRBV7-9 to TRBJ2-1; D is tentatively TRBD1 or TRBD2 (5 bases each). Germline V gene sequence: CDR1 SEHNR, CDR2 FQNEAQ (reference sequence). The CDR3 runs to 15 residues. Trimming cost V 5 bases and J 3 bases, with 14 bases left between them. The CDR3 region is CASSPGTEVYNEQFF. For the CDR3, the DNA is TGTGCCAGCAGCCCCGGGACGGAAGTCTACAATGAGCAGTTCTTC.

This clonotype was seen ten or more times. The chain recombines TRBV29-1 with TRBJ2-1; D is possibly TRBD2 (6 bases). Trimming removed 7 bases from V and 8 bases from J, with 12 bases in between. The germline CDR1 and CDR2 sequences are SQVTM and ANQGSEA. The CDR3 length is 11 residues. This chain's CDR3 is CSGGWGDEQFF. The CDR3 DNA sequence: TGCAGCGGGGGTTGGGGGGATGAGCAGTTCTTC.

This clonotype was detected many times. The CDR3 DNA is TGCAGTGTTTGGGACGGTAACTATGGCTACACCTTC. Amino acids: CSVWDGNYGYTF. The chain links TRBV20-1 to TRBJ1-2; a weak D match, TRBD1 (5 bases). The germline V and J ends were trimmed by 7 bases and 1 base, with 10 bases remaining between them. CDR3 length: 12 amino acids. Per the germline V gene, CDR1 is DFQATT and CDR2 is SNEGSKA (reference sequence).

J is TRBJ2-1 and V is TRBV14; D may be TRBD1 (6 bases). This CDR3 spans 15 amino acids. Germline-derived CDR1 and CDR2 are SGHDN and FVKESK. Deletions cut 5 bases from V and 2 bases from J, with 13 bases between. The CDR3 DNA is TGTGCCAGCAGCTCCAGGCAGGGGCCCTACAATGAGCAGTTCTTC. Its protein product is CASSSRQGPYNEQFF.

This clonotype was seen repeatedly, ten times or more. CDR3 sequence: CASSLKVSIGNTIYF. CDR3 DNA: TGTGCCAGCAGCTTAAAGGTCAGCATCGGAAACACCATATATTTT. The J gene is TRBJ1-3, the V gene TRBV7-2; D not resolved. The CDR3 spans 15 residues. V was cut by 2 bases and J by 4 bases, with 12 bases left in between. Germline CDR1 is SGHTA and CDR2 is FQGNSA. Using reference TRBV7-2 and TRBJ1-3 for the parts outside the CDR3, the full variable domain is GAGVSQSPSNKVTEKGKDVELRCDPISGHTALYWYRQSLGQGLEFLIYFQGNSAPDKSGLPSDRFSAERTGGSVSTLTIQRTQQEDSAVYLCASSLKVSIGNTIYFGEGSWLTVV.

Many counts were recorded for this clonotype. This chain joins TRBV30 and TRBJ2-5; TRBD1 matches at 8 bases. Germline values: CDR1 GTSNPN, CDR2 SVGIG (reference sequence). The CDR3 spans 15 residues. The junction had 12 bases not matched to a gene; V was cut back by 0 bases and J by 9 bases. CDR3 amino acids: CAWSVVSDRGAAQYF. The CDR3 region has the DNA TGTGCCTGGAGTGTAGTGAGTGACAGGGGTGCGGCCCAGTACTTC.